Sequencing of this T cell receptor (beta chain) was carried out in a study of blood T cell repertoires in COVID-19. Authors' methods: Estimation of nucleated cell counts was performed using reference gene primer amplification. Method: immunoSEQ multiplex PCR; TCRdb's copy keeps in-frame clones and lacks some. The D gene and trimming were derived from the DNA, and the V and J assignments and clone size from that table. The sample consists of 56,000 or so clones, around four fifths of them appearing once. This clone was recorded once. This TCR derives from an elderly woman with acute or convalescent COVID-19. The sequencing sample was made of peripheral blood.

The CDR3 loop is CSVHPSTGARLREKLFF. CDR3 nucleotides: TGCAGCGTTCATCCTTCTACAGGGGCCAGGTTAAGAGAAAAACTGTTTTTT. The V and J genes are TRBV29-1 and TRBJ1-4; TRBD1 matches at 7 bases. This CDR3 has 17 amino acids. Germline V gene lookup returns CDR1 SQVTM and CDR2 ANQGSEA. V lost 5 bases, J lost 8 bases, and 20 bases stayed unmatched.